The 5 T cell receptor beta chains in this list originate from one sample, sequenced in a study of sequential checkpoint blockade in melanoma. Sequenced by immunoSEQ multiplex PCR; TCRdb stores in-frame clones only, minus some. The sample yields 10,000 to 15,000 clones, 21% seen once. Described treatment: randomized to nivolumab then ipilimumab (arm A) or the reverse (arm B). The input for sequencing was tumor tissue (inferred from file names), taken from a patient given nivolumab and ipilimumab in sequence. The receptors derive from a human donor with melanoma.

The count of this clone is one. This chain links TRBV5-1 with TRBJ2-5; D tentatively reads TRBD1 or TRBD2 (6 bases each). The CDR3 loop spans 14 amino acids. Germline V CDR1 and CDR2: SGHRS, YFSETQ. Trimming removed 1 base at V and 4 bases at J, with 11 bases between. CDR3 coding DNA: TGCGCCAGCAGCTTGAGCAGGGGAGGAGAGACCCAGTACTTC. It translates to CASSLSRGGETQYF.

This clone was counted between two and nine times. The chain has TRBV19 and TRBJ2-5, with no clear D. Trimming took off 5 bases at V and 0 bases at J, with 7 bases between the two ends. This CDR3 spans 13 amino acids. Germline loops: CDR1 LNHDA, CDR2 SQIVND (reference sequence). CDR3 coding DNA: TGTGCCAGTAGTCCCCGGGACCAAGAGACCCAGTACTTC. Its translation: CASSPRDQETQYF.

This clone was seen only a few times. The chain employs TRBV13 and TRBJ1-2; D might be TRBD1 (5 bases). Germline values: CDR1 PRHDT, CDR2 FYEKMQ (reference sequence). V gave up 11 bases and J gave up 1 base, with 14 bases separating them. There are 13 residues in the CDR3. Written as DNA, the CDR3 is TGTGCCTCAGCCTTAGACAGTAACTATGGCTACACCTTC. Protein sequence: CASALDSNYGYTF. Drawing the rest from reference TRBV13 and TRBJ1-2, the complete variable domain is AAGVIQSPRHLIKEKRETATLKCYPIPRHDTVYWYQQGPGQDPQFLISFYEKMQSDKGSIPDRFSAQQFSDYHSELNMSSLELGDSALYFCASALDSNYGYTFGSGTRLTVV.

The chain recombines TRBV6-7 with TRBJ2-4; D ambiguous. TRBV6-7 is marked as an open reading frame, function uncertain. Trimming left V 2 bases short and J 1 base short, with 12 bases between. This CDR3 has 16 amino acids. The CDR3 sequence: CASSYGVKGAKNIQYF. DNA for the CDR3: TGTGCCAGCAGTTACGGAGTGAAGGGTGCCAAAAACATTCAGTACTTC.

The chain has TRBV9 and TRBJ2-1; 7 nucleotides match TRBD2. The CDR3 runs 15 residues. From germline, CDR1 is SGDLS and CDR2 YYNGEE. The V and J ends lost 0 bases and 2 bases, in that order; junction bases with no gene match: 2. The CDR3 region has the DNA TGTGCCAGCAGCGTAGGCGGGAGCACCTACAATGAGCAGTTCTTC. Translated, it gives CASSVGGSTYNEQFF.